The source of this TCR beta chain is a study of blood T cell repertoires in COVID-19. On the study more broadly: From T cells, B-cell-depleted T cells, or PBMCs came the material, which was cDNA or gDNA.

Germline CDR1 SEHNR, CDR2 FQNEAQ (reference sequence). Between the trimmed V and J ends, which lost 5 bases and 7 bases, there was a span of 18 bases. This CDR3 spans 15 amino acids. Profiled with immunoSEQ multiplex PCR; TCRdb holds only in-frame clones, not every one. The repertoire holds about 200,000 clones, with 85% to 90% as singletons. The rearrangement links TRBV7-9 to TRBJ1-5; D is perhaps TRBD1 (6 bases). Sequenced sample: peripheral blood. The TCR originated in a man between 50 and 59 years old with acute or convalescent COVID-19. CDR3 sequence: CASSPRGGGSQPQHF. As DNA, the CDR3 is TGTGCCAGCAGCCCCCGAGGTGGGGGCAGCCAGCCCCAGCATTTT. The full variable domain, with the rest looked up from reference TRBV7-9 and TRBJ1-5, is DTGVSQNPRHKITKRGQNVTFRCDPISEHNRLYWYRQTLGQGPEFLTYFQNEAQLEKSRLLSDRFSAERPKGSFSTLEIQRTEQGDSAMYLCASSPRGGGSQPQHFGDGTRLSIL.